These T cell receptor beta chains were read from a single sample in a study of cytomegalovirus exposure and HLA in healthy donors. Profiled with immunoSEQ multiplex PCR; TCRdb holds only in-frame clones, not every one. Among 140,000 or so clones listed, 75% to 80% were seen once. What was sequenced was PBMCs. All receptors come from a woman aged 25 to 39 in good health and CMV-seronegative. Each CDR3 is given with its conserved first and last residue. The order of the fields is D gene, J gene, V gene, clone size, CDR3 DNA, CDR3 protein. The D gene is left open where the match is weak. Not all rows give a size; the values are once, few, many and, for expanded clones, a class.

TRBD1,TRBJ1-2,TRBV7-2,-,TGTGCCAGCAGCACAGGGGGAGGACTCTATGGCTACACCTTC,CASSTGGGLYGYTF
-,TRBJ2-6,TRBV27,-,TGTGCCAGCAGTTTATTTCTTAGCTCTGGGGCCAACGTCCTGACTTTC,CASSLFLSSGANVLTF
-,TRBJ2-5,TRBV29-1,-,TGCAGCGTGGGGGCAGGGCGGGCGGAGACCCAGTACTTC,CSVGAGRAETQYF
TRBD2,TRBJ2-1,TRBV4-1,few,TGCGCCAGCAGCCCTTGGACTAGTGCTCACAGTGAGCAGTTCTTC,CASSPWTSAHSEQFF
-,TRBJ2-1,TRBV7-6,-,TGTGCCAGCAGTACAGAGGACATACTCAATGAGCAGTTCTTC,CASSTEDILNEQFF
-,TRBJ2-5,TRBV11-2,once,TGTGCCAGCAGCTCAAGTCGGCAGGGGACAGAGACCCAGTACTTC,CASSSSRQGTETQYF
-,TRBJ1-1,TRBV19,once,TGTGCCAGTAGTATAGTAGCGGGGGGTGGCACTGAAGCTTTCTTT,CASSIVAGGGTEAFF
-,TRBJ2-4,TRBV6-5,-,TGTGCCAGCAGCTCCAGGGGAGTCGCCAAAAACATTCAGTACTTC,CASSSRGVAKNIQYF
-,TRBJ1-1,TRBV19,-,TGTGCCAGTAGCGACACAACTGGCACTGAAGCTTTCTTT,CASSDTTGTEAFF
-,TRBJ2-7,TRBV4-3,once,TGCGCCAGCAGCCAACAGCACCTACAGGGCGTGAGCTCCTACGAGCAGTACTTC,CASSQQHLQGVSSYEQYF
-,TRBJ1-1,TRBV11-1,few,TGTGCCAGCAGTCTCAGGGGTTCCGGCGCTGAAGCTTTCTTT,CASSLRGSGAEAFF
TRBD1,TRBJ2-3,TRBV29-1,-,TGCAGCGTCCAGGACAGGGCTAGCACAGATACGCAGTATTTT,CSVQDRASTDTQYF
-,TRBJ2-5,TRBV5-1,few,TGCGCCAGCAGCTTGGGGGGGACGAGTTCAGGGGTGGAGACCCAGTACTTC,CASSLGGTSSGVETQYF
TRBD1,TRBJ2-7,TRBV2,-,TGTGCCAGCAGTTCGGACAGGGGTCTCTACGAGCAGTACTTC,CASSSDRGLYEQYF
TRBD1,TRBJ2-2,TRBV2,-,TGTGCCAGCAGGATATCCCCGACAGGGCACACCGGGGAGCTGTTTTTT,CASRISPTGHTGELFF
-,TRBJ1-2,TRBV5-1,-,TGCGCCAGCAGCCGCCGTGAGCGTAACTATGGCTACACCTTC,CASSRRERNYGYTF
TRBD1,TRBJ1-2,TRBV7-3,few,TGTGCCAGCAGCTTGGCAGGGGGGAATGGCTACACCTTC,CASSLAGGNGYTF
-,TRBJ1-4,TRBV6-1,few,TGTGCCAGCAGTGTCGTCCCCGACAGAAATGAAAAACTGTTTTTT,CASSVVPDRNEKLFF
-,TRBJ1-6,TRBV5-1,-,TGCGCCAGCAGCGCCACGCGACAGGTGAATAATTCACCCCTCCACTTT,CASSATRQVNNSPLHF
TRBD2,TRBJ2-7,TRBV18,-,TGTGCCAGCTCACCGGGGGGGGGTGACGAGCAGTACTTC,CASSPGGGDEQYF
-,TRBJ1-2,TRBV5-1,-,TGCGCCAGCAGCCTAGGACAGAGTAACTATGGCTACACCTTC,CASSLGQSNYGYTF
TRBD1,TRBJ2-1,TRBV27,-,TGTGCCAGCAGTTTATCACGGGGACAGGGATACAATGAGCAGTTCTTC,CASSLSRGQGYNEQFF
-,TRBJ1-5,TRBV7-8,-,TGTGCCAGCAGCTCCGACCGGGGGAATGTATTCAATCAGCCCCAGCATTTT,CASSSDRGNVFNQPQHF
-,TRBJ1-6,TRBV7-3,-,TGTGCCAGCAGCTCCACGGGGAATTCACCCCTCCACTTT,CASSSTGNSPLHF
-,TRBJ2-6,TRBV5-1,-,TGCGCCAGCAGCTCTCAGGGTTCTGGGGCCAACGTCCTGACTTTC,CASSSQGSGANVLTF
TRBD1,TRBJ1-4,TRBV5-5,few,TGTGCCAGCAGCTCGGACAGGGGGCGCGAAAAACTGTTTTTT,CASSSDRGREKLFF
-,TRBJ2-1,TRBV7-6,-,TGTGCCAGCAGCTTCCTAAGCTACAATGAGCAGTTCTTC,CASSFLSYNEQFF
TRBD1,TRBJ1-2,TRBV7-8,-,TGTGCCAGCAGCCCAAGTAGGACAGGGCCCGTCTATGGCTACACCTTC,CASSPSRTGPVYGYTF
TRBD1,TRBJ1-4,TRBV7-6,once,TGTGCCAGCAGCCCCAGACGACAGGGGGATAATGAAAAACTGTTTTTT,CASSPRRQGDNEKLFF
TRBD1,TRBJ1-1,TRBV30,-,TGTGCCTGGTCATGGCGGCAGGGGGTGGGTGAAGCTTTCTTT,CAWSWRQGVGEAFF
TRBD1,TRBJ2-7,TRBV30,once,TGTGCCTGGAGCGCCGGGACAGTATTCTACGAGCAGTACTTC,CAWSAGTVFYEQYF
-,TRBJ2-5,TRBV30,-,TGTGCCTGGAGTCCGGTACGTGGTGAGACCCAGTACTTC,CAWSPVRGETQYF
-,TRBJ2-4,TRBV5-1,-,TGCGCCAGCAGCGCGGACAGAGTAGCCAAAAACATTCAGTACTTC,CASSADRVAKNIQYF
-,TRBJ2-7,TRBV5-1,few,TGCGCCAGCAGCAAGGAGAAGGCGGCATACGAGCAGTACTTC,CASSKEKAAYEQYF
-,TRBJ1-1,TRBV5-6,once,TGTGCCAGCAGCTTGGGCGGGCGGAGGAACACTGAAGCTTTCTTT,CASSLGGRRNTEAFF
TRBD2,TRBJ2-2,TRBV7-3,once,TGTGCCAGCAGCTTAAGAACTAGCGCAGAGGCCGGGGAGCTGTTTTTT,CASSLRTSAEAGELFF
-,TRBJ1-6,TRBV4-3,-,TGCGCCAGCAGCCAAGATTCCAGGGGCTCCTATAATTCACCCCTCCACTTT,CASSQDSRGSYNSPLHF
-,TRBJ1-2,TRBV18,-,TGTGCCAGCTCACCATCGCAGGTCGACTATGGCTACACCTTC,CASSPSQVDYGYTF
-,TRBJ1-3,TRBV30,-,TGTGCCTGGAGGCCTGGACAAACTGGAAACACCATATATTTT,CAWRPGQTGNTIYF
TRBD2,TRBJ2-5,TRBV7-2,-,TGTGCCAGCAGCTTAGTCGGGGGGGAGGAGACCCAGTACTTC,CASSLVGGEETQYF
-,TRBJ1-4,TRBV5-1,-,TGCGCCAGCAGCCCGGACAGTCAGGGAGAAAAACTGTTTTTT,CASSPDSQGEKLFF
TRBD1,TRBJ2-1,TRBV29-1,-,TGCAGCGTCCTCACAGGGGTCCTCTACAATGAGCAGTTCTTC,CSVLTGVLYNEQFF
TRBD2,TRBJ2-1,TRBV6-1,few,TGTGCCAGCAGTGAAAGGAGCGGGGGGGCTCGTGAGCAGTTCTTC,CASSERSGGAREQFF
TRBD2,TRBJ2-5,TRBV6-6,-,TGTGCCAGCAGTTACTCGACTAGCGGGGTTGAAGAGACCCAGTACTTC,CASSYSTSGVEETQYF
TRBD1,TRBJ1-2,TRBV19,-,TGTGCCAGCTCCCATCCCCCTCGACAGGGGGAGGTAGGTGGCTACACCTTC,CASSHPPRQGEVGGYTF